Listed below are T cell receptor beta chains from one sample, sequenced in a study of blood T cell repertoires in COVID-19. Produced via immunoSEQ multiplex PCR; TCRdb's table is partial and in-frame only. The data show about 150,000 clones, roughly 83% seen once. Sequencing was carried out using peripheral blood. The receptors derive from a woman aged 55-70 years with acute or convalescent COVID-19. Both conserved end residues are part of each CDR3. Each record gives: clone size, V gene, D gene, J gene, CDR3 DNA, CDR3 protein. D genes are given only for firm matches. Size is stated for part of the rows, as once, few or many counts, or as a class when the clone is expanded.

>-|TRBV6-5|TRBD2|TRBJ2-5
TGTGCCAGCAGTCCGGGACTAGCGGGGGTAGAGACCCAGTACTTC
CASSPGLAGVETQYF
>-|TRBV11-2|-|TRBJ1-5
TGTGCCAGCAGCCCCCTAGGCGGGCCCCAGCATTTT
CASSPLGGPQHF
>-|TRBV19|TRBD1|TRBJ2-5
TGTGCCAGTAGTCCAGGGGGCTCATCAGAGACCCAGTACTTC
CASSPGGSSETQYF
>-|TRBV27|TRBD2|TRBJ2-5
TGTGCCAGCTCCTGGGGGTCTAGCGGGCATGAAGAGACCCAGTACTTC
CASSWGSSGHEETQYF
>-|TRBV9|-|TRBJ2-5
TGTGCCAGCAGCGCGTCCCCCAGAAAAGAGACCCAGTACTTC
CASSASPRKETQYF
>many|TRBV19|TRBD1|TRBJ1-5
TGTGCCAGTAGTCCTTGGACAGGGACTATAGCAAATCAGCCCCAGCATTTT
CASSPWTGTIANQPQHF
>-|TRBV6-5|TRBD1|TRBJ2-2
TGTGCCAGCAGTTATGTAGGGGGCGCCTCCGGGGAGCTGTTTTTT
CASSYVGGASGELFF
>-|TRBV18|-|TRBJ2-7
TGTGCCAGCTCCAACGGGGGCGAGCAGTACTTC
CASSNGGEQYF
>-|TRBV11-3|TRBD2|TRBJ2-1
TGTGCCAGCAGCCCAAGGAGCGGGGGGGGAAACAATGAGCAGTTCTTC
CASSPRSGGGNNEQFF
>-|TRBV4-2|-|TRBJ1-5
TGTGCCAGCAGCCGCGAGGCCAGCTACAATCAGCCCCAGCATTTT
CASSREASYNQPQHF
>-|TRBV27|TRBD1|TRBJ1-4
TGTGCCAGCAGTCGACGACAGGGGGCAACTAATGAAAAACTGTTTTTT
CASSRRQGATNEKLFF
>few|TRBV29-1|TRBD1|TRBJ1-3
TGCAGCGTTGTTACAGGGGGAGGAAACACCATATATTTT
CSVVTGGGNTIYF
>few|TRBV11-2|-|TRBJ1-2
TGTGCCAGCAGCCCGCGGACGGAGGATGGCTACACCTTC
CASSPRTEDGYTF
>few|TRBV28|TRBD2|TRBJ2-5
TGTGCCAGCAGTCGCCGACTAGCGGGGGGTTGGGTATCCCAGTACTTC
CASSRRLAGGWVSQYF
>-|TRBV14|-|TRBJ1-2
TGTGCCAGCAGCCAAGGGACACCTCATGGCTACACCTTC
CASSQGTPHGYTF
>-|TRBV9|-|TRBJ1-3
TGTGCCAGCAGCGTAGGCCAGGCCGCCCCTGGAAACACCATATATTTT
CASSVGQAAPGNTIYF
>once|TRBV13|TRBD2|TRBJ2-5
TGTGCCAGCAGCTTAGACGGGGGGGCAACGAAGACCCAGTACTTC
CASSLDGGATKTQYF
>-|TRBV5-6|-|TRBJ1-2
TGTGCCAGCAGCTTAAGGGGCTTCTATGGCTACACCTTC
CASSLRGFYGYTF
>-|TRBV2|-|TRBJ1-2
TGTGCCAGCAGTTCGGTTGGTTTGGATGGCTACACCTTC
CASSSVGLDGYTF
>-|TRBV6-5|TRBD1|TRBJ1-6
TGTGCCAGCAGTCCAGAACGGGACAGGGTGGCCCTCCACTTT
CASSPERDRVALHF
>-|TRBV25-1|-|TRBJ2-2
TGTGCCAGCAGTGAATACTCCGTCACCGGGGAGCTGTTTTTT
CASSEYSVTGELFF
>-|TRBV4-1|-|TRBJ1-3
TGCGCCAGCAGACTTGACAGGTCAAATCTTGGAAACACCATATATTTT
CASRLDRSNLGNTIYF
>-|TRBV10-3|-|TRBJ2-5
TGTGCCATCAGTCCTGACGGGCAGCGGGAGACCCAGTACTTC
CAISPDGQRETQYF
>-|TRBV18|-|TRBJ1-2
TGTGCCAGCTCACCAGACGGACAGAGCTATGGCTACACCTTC
CASSPDGQSYGYTF
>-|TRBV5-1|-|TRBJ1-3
TGCGCCAGCCACCAGGGCACCTCTGGAAACACCATATATTTT
CASHQGTSGNTIYF
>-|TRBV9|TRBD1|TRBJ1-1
TGTGCCAGCAGCGTAGGGGAAGGGACAGGGGTCACTGAAGCTTTCTTT
CASSVGEGTGVTEAFF
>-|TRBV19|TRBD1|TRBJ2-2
TGTGCCAGTAGTACAGGGGGTTGGGCCGGGGAGCTGTTTTTT
CASSTGGWAGELFF
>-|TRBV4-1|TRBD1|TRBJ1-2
TGCGCCAGCAGCCAAGAGGCGGGACAGGGACGGGGCTACACCTTC
CASSQEAGQGRGYTF
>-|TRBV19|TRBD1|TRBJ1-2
TGTGCCAGTCGCTATGACAGGGGGGTAGATGGCTACACCTTC
CASRYDRGVDGYTF
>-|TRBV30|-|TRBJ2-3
TGTGCCTGGACGACAAGCAACCCAGATACGCAGTATTTT
CAWTTSNPDTQYF
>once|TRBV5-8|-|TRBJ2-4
TGTGCCAGCAGCGAGACAGTAGCCAAAAACATTCAGTACTTC
CASSETVAKNIQYF
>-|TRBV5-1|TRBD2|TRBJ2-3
TGCGCCAGCAGCTTCCTAGCGGGGGGGTCAGATACGCAGTATTTT
CASSFLAGGSDTQYF
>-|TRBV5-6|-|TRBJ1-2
TGTGCCAGCAGCTTGATTTCGGTCCAGACAGACCATAACTATGGCTACACCTTC
CASSLISVQTDHNYGYTF
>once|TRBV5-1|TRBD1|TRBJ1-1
TGCGCCAGCAGCTTGGGGACAGGGGGCACTGAAGCTTTCTTT
CASSLGTGGTEAFF
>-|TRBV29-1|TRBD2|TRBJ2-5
TGCAGCGTCTCGGGACTAGCTTTGGAGACCCAGTACTTC
CSVSGLALETQYF
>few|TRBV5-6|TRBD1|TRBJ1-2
TGTGCCAGCAGCTTGGTGGCAGGGGGCCGGCTTAACTATGGCTACACCTTC
CASSLVAGGRLNYGYTF
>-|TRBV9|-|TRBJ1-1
TGTGCCAGCAGCAGAACAGGGTCCCCTGAAGCTTTCTTT
CASSRTGSPEAFF
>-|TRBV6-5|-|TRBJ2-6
TGTGCCAGCAGCAGCTGGGGGCGGGGGGCCAACGTCCTGACTTTC
CASSSWGRGANVLTF
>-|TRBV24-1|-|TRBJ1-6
TGTGCCTCTACCTTCGAAGGGGTTTCACCCCTCCACTTT
CASTFEGVSPLHF
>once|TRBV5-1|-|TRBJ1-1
TGCGCCAGCAGCTTGGCCAGCCTCATCGGGGACACTGAAGCTTTCTTT
CASSLASLIGDTEAFF
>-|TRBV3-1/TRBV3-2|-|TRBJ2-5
TGTGCCAGCAGCCAAGGGAGGACTGCCTGGTACTTC
CASSQGRTAWYF
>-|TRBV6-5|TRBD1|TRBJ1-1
TGTGCCAGCAGTTACTCGAACAGGGGGCGGGGGACTGAAGCTTTCTTT
CASSYSNRGRGTEAFF
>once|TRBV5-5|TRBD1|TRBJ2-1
TGTGCCAGCAGCCTGCCCGGGACAGGGGTCTACAATGAGCAGTTCTTC
CASSLPGTGVYNEQFF
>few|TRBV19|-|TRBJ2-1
TGTGCCAGTAGTATCGGTCGCGGCGATGAGCAGTTCTTC
CASSIGRGDEQFF
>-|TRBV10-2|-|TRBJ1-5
TGCGCCAGCAGTCTAGGGGCGCGCAATCAGCCCCAGCATTTT
CASSLGARNQPQHF
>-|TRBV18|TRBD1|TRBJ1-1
TGTGCCAGCTCACCTCTCCAGGGGGCGGGCGCTGAAGCTTTCTTT
CASSPLQGAGAEAFF
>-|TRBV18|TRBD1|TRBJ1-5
TGTGCCAGCTCACCGATCGGACAGGGGGCTCAGCCCCAGCATTTT
CASSPIGQGAQPQHF
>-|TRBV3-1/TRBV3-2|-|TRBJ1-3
TGTGCCAGCAGCCAAGATGGGGCGGGAAACACCATATATTTT
CASSQDGAGNTIYF